The 20 T cell receptor beta chains reported below all come from one sample, sequenced in a study of cytomegalovirus exposure and HLA in healthy donors. PCR employed 60 Vbeta and 13 Jbeta primers. Only in-frame clones appear in the TCRdb table, and some are missing; sequencing was by immunoSEQ multiplex PCR. The sample includes roughly 100,000 clones, just under 80% seen only once; the top ten take about 5%. Sequencing was carried out using PBMCs. The source of these receptors is a male donor in good health and CMV-seronegative.

This chain uses TRBV5-6 with TRBJ2-5, with 12 bases identical to TRBD2. Trimming at V came to 3 bases and at J to 2 bases, leaving 5 bases not matched to a gene. The CDR3 sequence is 16 residues long. Germline CDR1 is SGHDT and CDR2 is YYEEEE. CDR3 protein: CASSSGLAGLQETQYF. In nucleotides, the CDR3 is TGTGCCAGCAGCTCCGGACTAGCGGGATTACAAGAGACCCAGTACTTC.

The gene calls are TRBV19 and TRBJ2-3, with 7 bases matching TRBD1. This CDR3 has 14 amino acids. Germline assignment: CDR1 LNHDA and CDR2 SQIVND (reference sequence). V dropped 10 bases and J dropped 2; count of bases not matched to a gene: 9. The CDR3 reads CATLHRGTTDTQYF. The CDR3 DNA sequence: TGTGCCACGTTACACAGGGGAACCACAGATACGCAGTATTTT.

V usage is TRBV7-9 and J usage is TRBJ1-1; D is perhaps TRBD1 (6 bases). The CDR3 is 16 amino acids. Trimming took 0 bases from V and 5 from J, leaving 16 bases between them. Germline V gene lookup returns CDR1 SEHNR and CDR2 FQNEAQ (reference sequence). CDR3 protein: CASSLALRGILTEAFF. CDR3 DNA sequence: TGTGCCAGCAGCTTAGCGCTCAGGGGAATCTTGACTGAAGCTTTCTTT. The variable domain in full, completed from reference TRBV7-9 and TRBJ1-1, reads DTGVSQNPRHKITKRGQNVTFRCDPISEHNRLYWYRQTLGQGPEFLTYFQNEAQLEKSRLLSDRFSAERPKGSFSTLEIQRTEQGDSAMYLCASSLALRGILTEAFFGQGTRLTVV.

This chain uses TRBV6-5 with TRBJ1-2; perhaps TRBD1 as D (6 bases). Germline V lookup: CDR1 MNHEY, CDR2 SVGAGI. The CDR3 covers 11 residues. Trimming left V 6 bases short and J 6 bases short, with 8 bases between. The CDR3 region is CASRGADGYTF. CDR3 bases: TGTGCCAGCAGGGGGGCAGATGGCTACACCTTC.

The chain uses TRBV9 and TRBJ2-7; possible D gene TRBD2, 6 bases. Trimming removed 0 bases at V and 0 bases at J, with 16 bases between. The CDR3 consists of 17 residues. Germline values: CDR1 SGDLS, CDR2 YYNGEE. DNA of the CDR3: TGTGCCAGCAGCGTAGTGGCCCCAGGAGGGTACTCCTACGAGCAGTACTTC. The encoded protein is CASSVVAPGGYSYEQYF.

The chain recombines TRBV5-4 with TRBJ1-4; no clear D gene. V was pared by 0 bases and J by 8 bases, with 11 bases between. The V gene's germline CDR1 is SGHNT and CDR2 YYREEE (reference sequence). The CDR3 is 14 residues long. CDR3 protein: CASSLAPGSEKLFF. DNA for the CDR3: TGTGCCAGCAGCTTGGCCCCGGGGTCGGAAAAACTGTTTTTT.

Only one count was recorded for this clone. V and J are TRBV6-4 and TRBJ1-6; 7 nucleotides line up with TRBD1. The CDR3 totals 15 residues. CDR1 MRHNA and CDR2 SNTAGT come from the germline V gene. The J segment lost 7 bases and the V segment lost 6 bases, leaving 9 bases of the junction unmatched. CDR3 in amino acids: CASSPDRANNSPLHF. CDR3 DNA: TGTGCCAGCAGCCCCGACAGGGCTAACAATTCACCCCTCCACTTT.

V gene TRBV27 combines with J gene TRBJ2-7; 7 bases are shared with TRBD1. The CDR3 has 16 residues. J gave up 7 bases and V 0 bases, and 12 bases lay outside the gene matches. Germline-derived CDR1 and CDR2 are MNHEY and SMNVEV (reference sequence). The DNA of the CDR3 is TGTGCCAGCAGTTTATCGGGGGACAGCAGTACGTATGAGCAGTACTTC. Translated: CASSLSGDSSTYEQYF.

This chain links TRBV29-1 with TRBJ2-3; possible D gene TRBD2, 6 bases. Trimming took off 3 bases at V and 3 bases at J, with 10 bases between the two ends. CDR1 is SQVTM, CDR2 ANQGSEA, per germline. The CDR3 covers 13 residues. Written as DNA, the CDR3 is TGCAGCGTTGATAACGGGGGTACAGATACGCAGTATTTT. Amino acid sequence: CSVDNGGTDTQYF.

This clone was seen once. This CDR3 reads CASNPDRWGTYNEQFF. CDR3 nucleotides: TGTGCCAGTAATCCGGACAGGTGGGGGACCTACAATGAGCAGTTCTTC. The chain links TRBV19 to TRBJ2-1; 7 bases match TRBD1. Trimming took 7 bases from V and 2 from J; bases not matched to a gene: 11. Germline loops: CDR1 LNHDA, CDR2 SQIVND (reference sequence). The CDR3 sequence is 16 residues long.

The gene calls are TRBV5-1 and TRBJ1-4; 8 bases align to TRBD1. Losses at the gene ends were 4 bases for V and 5 bases for J; bases not matched to a gene: 4. Germline V gene lookup returns CDR1 SGHRS and CDR2 YFSETQ. The CDR3 covers 14 residues. Written as DNA, the CDR3 is TGCGCCAGCAGCCGAGACAGGGGAAATGAAAAACTGTTTTTT. Translation gives CASSRDRGNEKLFF.

This rearrangement joins TRBV4-2 to TRBJ2-5, with TRBD2 identical over 13 bases. Germline V lookup: CDR1 LGHNA, CDR2 YNFKEQ. Trimming removed 3 bases from V and 5 bases from J; junction bases left unmatched: 9. CDR3 length: 17 amino acids. CDR3 nucleotides: TGTGCCAGCAGCCAGACTACTAGCGGGAGGGCCGGGGAGACCCAGTACTTC. Protein: CASSQTTSGRAGETQYF.

This clone was seen more than once but under ten times. V and J are TRBV19 and TRBJ2-3, with TRBD2 as a possible D gene (7 bases). This CDR3 contains 15 residues. V was cut by 4 bases and J by 5 bases, with 16 bases left in between. Germline CDR1 reads LNHDA; CDR2 reads SQIVND (reference sequence). Written as DNA, the CDR3 is TGTGCCAGTAGTACCGAGGGGGGGCTAGTAGATACGCAGTATTTT. Amino acid sequence: CASSTEGGLVDTQYF.

The rearrangement links TRBV11-2 to TRBJ2-5; 10 bases map to TRBD2. The V segment lost 2 bases and the J segment 4 bases; nucleotides outside the gene matches: 13. Germline-derived CDR1 and CDR2 are SGHAT and FQNNGV. The length of the CDR3 is 18 residues. As DNA, the CDR3 is TGTGCCAGCAGCTTACTCCCCAGAGCGGGAGGGCCAGGAGAGACCCAGTACTTC. Its translation: CASSLLPRAGGPGETQYF. The whole variable domain, remainder taken from reference TRBV11-2 and TRBJ2-5, is EAGVAQSPRYKIIEKRQSVAFWCNPISGHATLYWYQQILGQGPKLLIQFQNNGVVDDSQLPKDRFSAERLKGVDSTLKIQPAKLEDSAVYLCASSLLPRAGGPGETQYFGPGTRLLVL.

V gene TRBV19 combines with J gene TRBJ1-2; TRBD1 aligns across 7 bases. This CDR3 comprises 15 residues. Germline-derived CDR1 and CDR2 are LNHDA and SQIVND (reference sequence). Losses at the gene ends were 7 bases for V and 3 bases for J; bases not matched to a gene: 11. As DNA, the CDR3 is TGTGCCAGTAATTTCGACAGGGATGAGGACTATGGCTACACCTTC. It codes for CASNFDRDEDYGYTF.

This chain uses TRBV5-4 with TRBJ1-4; 7 bases are a match to TRBD1. The length of the CDR3 is 16 residues. J gave up 3 bases and V 0 bases, and 5 bases lay outside the gene matches. Looked up from germline, CDR1 is SGHNT and CDR2 is YYREEE (reference sequence). The CDR3, as DNA: TGTGCCAGCAGCTTGGGACAGGGTCTACCTAATGAAAAACTGTTTTTT. Translating it yields CASSLGQGLPNEKLFF.

The chain links TRBV18 to TRBJ2-1, with 10 bases identical to TRBD1. CDR1 and CDR2 (germline): KGHSH, LQKENI. Losses at the gene ends were 3 bases for V and 9 bases for J; bases not matched to a gene: 11. This CDR3 is built from 16 residues. CDR3 nucleotide sequence: TGTGCCAGCTCACCCCCCCGGGACAGGGGCATAAGTGAGCAGTTCTTC. This codes for CASSPPRDRGISEQFF.

The J gene is TRBJ1-1, the V gene TRBV21-1; the D call of TRBD1 is as the table states it, not checked on the DNA. TRBV21-1 is termed a pseudogene. CDR3 length equals 14 residues. The CDR3 here is CASSNNHPGPEAFF. The CDR3, as DNA: TGTGCCAGCAGCAATAACCACCCTGGGCCTGAAGCTTTCTTT.

This chain connects TRBV28 to TRBJ2-3; TRBD1 might be the D (6 bases). Trimming stripped 10 bases from V and 0 bases from J, with 17 bases between. CDR1 MDHEN and CDR2 SYDVKM come from the germline V gene. The CDR3 has 15 residues. Here the CDR3 DNA reads TGTGCCACAGAAAACAGGGCCCCTAGCACAGATACGCAGTATTTT. It encodes CATENRAPSTDTQYF. Full variable domain (missing parts from reference TRBV28 and TRBJ2-3): DVKVTQSSRYLVKRTGEKVFLECVQDMDHENMFWYRQDPGLGLRLIYFSYDVKMKEKGDIPEGYSVSREKKERFSLILESASTNQTSMYLCATENRAPSTDTQYFGPGTRLTVL.

V usage is TRBV5-1 and J usage is TRBJ2-5; 11 bases fit TRBD2. This CDR3 is built from 15 residues. Germline CDR1 is SGHRS and CDR2 is YFSETQ. Unmatched junction bases numbered 6, after V lost 5 bases and J lost 3 bases. CDR3 in DNA: TGCGCCAGCAGTTTCCCGACTAGCGGGAAAGAGACCCAGTACTTC. It translates to CASSFPTSGKETQYF.